The 16 T cell receptor beta chains given below trace back to one sample, sequenced in a study of blood T cell repertoires in COVID-19. Data came from immunoSEQ multiplex PCR; TCRdb stores just in-frame clones and leaves some out. This sample has approximately 70,000 clones, with approximately 88% found just once. Sequencing was performed on peripheral blood. The receptors here all came from a woman aged 60-75 years with acute or convalescent COVID-19.

The chain carries TRBV6-5 and TRBJ2-7, with 11 bases lining up with TRBD2. From germline, CDR1 is MNHEY and CDR2 SVGAGI. J was trimmed by 0 bases and V by 4 bases; bases with no gene match: 2. The CDR3 contains 15 residues. As DNA, the CDR3 is TGTGCCAGCAGTTTAGCGGGGGGGAGCTCCTACGAGCAGTACGTC. It translates to CASSLAGGSSYEQYV.

J is TRBJ1-5 and V is TRBV24-1, with D perhaps matching TRBD1 (6 bases). Germline V gives CDR1 KGHDR, CDR2 SFDVKD. Trimming pared 11 bases from V and 5 bases from J, leaving 15 bases between. CDR3 length: 13 amino acids. CDR3 sequence: CARFAGDYQPQHF. Here the CDR3 DNA reads TGTGCCAGGTTCGCAGGGGATTATCAGCCCCAGCATTTT.

The J gene is TRBJ2-5, the V gene TRBV7-2, with 12 bases identical to TRBD2. The CDR3 totals 19 residues. In germline, CDR1 is SGHTA, CDR2 FQGNSA. J gave up 5 bases and V 5 bases, and 18 bases lay outside the gene matches. The DNA for the CDR3 is TGTGCCAGCAGCCCCGATGGGGGGGCTAGCGGGAGGGTTTTGGAGACCCAGTACTTC. It codes for CASSPDGGASGRVLETQYF. Based on the CDR3 plus reference TRBV7-2 and TRBJ2-5, the full variable domain is GAGVSQSPSNKVTEKGKDVELRCDPISGHTALYWYRQSLGQGLEFLIYFQGNSAPDKSGLPSDRFSAERTGGSVSTLTIQRTQQEDSAVYLCASSPDGGASGRVLETQYFGPGTRLLVL.

The rearrangement uses TRBV6-2 or TRBV6-3 and TRBJ1-1; D gene unclear. The CDR3 totals 15 residues. The ends were cut back, 5 bases at V and 6 bases at J, with 19 bases in the middle. CDR1 is MNHEY, CDR2 SVGEGT, per germline. The CDR3 is CASSLTGSGLPEAFF. The CDR3 DNA is TGTGCCAGCAGTCTCACGGGTAGCGGCCTCCCTGAAGCTTTCTTT.

The V call is TRBV18, the J call TRBJ2-3; TRBD1 matches at 10 bases. Germline CDR1 is KGHSH and CDR2 is LQKENI. This CDR3 contains 14 residues. Losses at the gene ends were 9 bases for V and 4 bases for J; bases not matched to a gene: 7. The CDR3: CASAGQGMSDTQYF. The CDR3 bases are TGTGCCAGTGCGGGACAGGGGATGTCAGATACGCAGTATTTT.

V usage is TRBV18 and J usage is TRBJ2-2; 9 nucleotides align to TRBD1. With 5 bases clipped from V and 0 bases from J, the junction kept 7 bases outside the gene matches. CDR1 is KGHSH, CDR2 LQKENI, per germline. This CDR3 has 17 amino acids. CDR3 residues: CASSTQGQGPNTGELFF. The DNA for the CDR3 is TGTGCCAGCTCAACTCAGGGACAGGGCCCGAACACCGGGGAGCTGTTTTTT.

This clone was observed a single time. This rearrangement joins TRBV6-5 to TRBJ2-4; D gene uncertain. The CDR3 is 14 amino acids. From germline, CDR1 is MNHEY and CDR2 SVGAGI. Trimming stripped 7 bases from V and 0 bases from J, with 10 bases between. CDR3 nucleotides: TGTGCCAGCACGCTAGATCTAGCCAAAAACATTCAGTACTTC. Its protein is CASTLDLAKNIQYF.

This chain links TRBV5-1 with TRBJ2-3, with D tentatively TRBD1 (5 bases). Trimming removed 0 bases from V and 1 base from J, with 9 bases in between. Looked up from germline, CDR1 is SGHRS and CDR2 is YFSETQ. The CDR3 is made up of 15 amino acids. The CDR3 sequence: CASSLGQRGTDTQYF. For the CDR3, the DNA is TGCGCCAGCAGCTTGGGACAGCGTGGCACAGATACGCAGTATTTT.

The chain joins TRBV27 to TRBJ1-2; 12 bases are shared with TRBD1. CDR1 MNHEY and CDR2 SMNVEV come from the germline V gene (reference sequence). The V segment lost 5 bases and the J segment 5 bases; nucleotides outside the gene matches: 9. The CDR3 covers 16 residues. The CDR3 is CASSPWDRGPRYGYTF. The CDR3 DNA reads TGTGCCAGCAGTCCCTGGGACAGGGGGCCAAGGTATGGCTACACCTTC.

The rearrangement uses TRBV5-1 and TRBJ2-1, with 10 bases that match TRBD1. Germline V gives CDR1 SGHRS, CDR2 YFSETQ. J gave up 4 bases and V 0 bases, and 4 bases lay outside the gene matches. The CDR3 runs 16 residues. In DNA form, the CDR3 reads TGCGCCAGCAGCTTGGAGGGGGACAGGGGTTACAATGAGCAGTTCTTC. It encodes CASSLEGDRGYNEQFF.

J is TRBJ1-2 and V is TRBV6-6, with 10 bases that match TRBD1. Germline trimming cut 5 bases from V and 7 bases from J; bases unmatched to any gene: 7. The CDR3 has 14 residues. Per the germline V gene, CDR1 is MNHNY and CDR2 is SVGAGI (reference sequence). In nucleotides, the CDR3 is TGTGCCAGCAGTGCCGGGACAGGGGTAGTTGGCTACACCTTC. It yields the protein CASSAGTGVVGYTF.

The V call is TRBV5-1, the J call TRBJ2-1; D perhaps matches TRBD1 (6 bases). The V gene lost 4 bases and the J gene lost 4 bases, with 18 bases spanning the gap. CDR3 length: 16 amino acids. CDR1 is SGHRS and CDR2 is YFSETQ in the germline V gene. CDR3 sequence reads: CASSPVGRTAYNEQFF. Written as DNA, the CDR3 is TGCGCCAGCAGCCCGGTGGGTAGGACAGCTTACAATGAGCAGTTCTTC.

The CDR3 region is CSASRRQGPTEAFF. For the CDR3, the DNA is TGCAGTGCGAGTCGGCGACAGGGACCCACTGAAGCTTTCTTT. This chain connects TRBV20-1 to TRBJ1-1; TRBD1 matches at 7 bases. Unmatched junction bases numbered 11, after V lost 6 bases and J lost 4 bases. Germline CDR1 reads DFQATT; CDR2 reads SNEGSKA (reference sequence). The CDR3 extends over 14 amino acids.

The CDR3 spells CASSKKTANYGYTF. The CDR3 coding sequence is TGTGCCAGCAGCAAAAAGACAGCCAACTATGGCTACACCTTC. V gene TRBV21-1 combines with J gene TRBJ1-2; TRBD1, the table's D call, lacks a check against the DNA. TRBV21-1 is classified as a pseudogene. The CDR3 runs 14 residues.

The rearrangement joins TRBV27 to TRBJ2-7, with 7 bases fitting TRBD2. The germline V gene has CDR1 MNHEY and CDR2 SMNVEV (reference sequence). Losses at the gene ends were 6 bases for V and 0 bases for J; bases not matched to a gene: 8. This CDR3 is built from 15 residues. This chain's CDR3 is CASRSLGGSSYEQYV. The DNA for the CDR3 is TGTGCCAGCAGGAGCCTGGGGGGGAGCTCCTACGAGCAGTACGTC.

The chain links TRBV5-1 to TRBJ2-5; D is ambiguous. The germline gives CDR1 SGHRS, CDR2 YFSETQ. The CDR3 has 13 amino acids. V was trimmed by 4 bases and J by 1 base, leaving 8 bases between them. The CDR3, as DNA: TGCGCCAGCAGCCCACAGTTCCAAGAGACCCAGTACTTC. Translated: CASSPQFQETQYF.